The clone carrying this TCR beta chain turned up a few times. Its antigen remains unidentified. Source study methods: Across clinicopathological groups, CDR3 differences served as the basis for building a distant-metastasis classifier for papillary thyroid cancer. TCRdb re-clonotyped the PCR reads through MiXCR. TCRdb, not the authors, supplied the V and J calls. Altogether about 12,000 clones are present, around a fifth being singletons, with the ten largest covering more than 13%. The source of the sample is a study of metastatic and nonmetastatic thyroid tumors. Study-level information: It was across blood and tumor or nodule tissue from malignant and benign thyroid patients that repertoires were compared. Study results and caveats: The reported finding was significantly higher TCR beta diversity in malignant thyroid tumors relative to benign nodules, in blood and tumor.

Germline loops: CDR1 MNHNS, CDR2 SASEGT. The CDR3 extends over 14 amino acids. With V trimmed by 6 bases and J by 8 bases, 8 bases remained unmatched. None of the patients had undergone any treatment ahead of thyroid surgery. The TCR sequence derives from a female donor with papillary thyroid cancer or a benign thyroid nodule (not recorded which). Some clones in this sample may be carry-over from other donors' samples. Sequences were obtained from adjacent normal tissue. V usage is TRBV6-1 and J usage is TRBJ1-4, with 8 bases lining up with TRBD1. The CDR3 is CASSPRGHEEKLFF. Written as DNA, the CDR3 is TGTGCCAGCAGCCCCAGGGGGCATGAGGAAAAACTGTTTTTT.